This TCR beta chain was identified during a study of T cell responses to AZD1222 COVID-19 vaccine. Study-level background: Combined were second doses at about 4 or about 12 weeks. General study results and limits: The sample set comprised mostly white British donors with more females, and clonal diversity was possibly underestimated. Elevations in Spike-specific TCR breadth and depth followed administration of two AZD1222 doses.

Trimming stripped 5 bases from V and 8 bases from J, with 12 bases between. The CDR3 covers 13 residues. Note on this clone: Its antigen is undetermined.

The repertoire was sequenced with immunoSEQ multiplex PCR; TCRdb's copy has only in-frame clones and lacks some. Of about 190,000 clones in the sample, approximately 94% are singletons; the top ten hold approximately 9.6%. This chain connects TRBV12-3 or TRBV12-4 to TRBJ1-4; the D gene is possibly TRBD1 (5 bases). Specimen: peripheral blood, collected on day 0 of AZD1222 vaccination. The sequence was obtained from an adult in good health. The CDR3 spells CASSQWGSEKLFF. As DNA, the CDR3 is TGTGCCAGCAGTCAATGGGGGTCGGAAAAACTGTTTTTT.